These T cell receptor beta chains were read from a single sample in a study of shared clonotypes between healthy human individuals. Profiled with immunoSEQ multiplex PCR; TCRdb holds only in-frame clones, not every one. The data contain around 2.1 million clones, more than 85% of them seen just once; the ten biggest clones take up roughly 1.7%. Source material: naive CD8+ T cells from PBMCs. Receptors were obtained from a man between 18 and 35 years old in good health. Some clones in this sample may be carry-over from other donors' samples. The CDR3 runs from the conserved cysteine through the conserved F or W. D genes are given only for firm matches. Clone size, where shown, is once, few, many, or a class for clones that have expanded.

TGCGCCAGCAGCACGGACAGCTATGGCTACACCTTC,CASSTDSYGYTF,TRBJ1-2,NA,TRBV5-1,NA
TGTGCCAGCAGCCCTAGGGACGACAGGGTTGGCTACACCTTC,CASSPRDDRVGYTF,TRBJ1-2,TRBD1,TRBV7-6,NA
TGTGCCAACCTCCTGCCGGGACCAAGCACAGATACGCAGTATTTT,CANLLPGPSTDTQYF,TRBJ2-3,NA,TRBV7-9,once
TGTGCCAGCAGCCACGGGACAGGTGAAGCTTTCTTT,CASSHGTGEAFF,TRBJ1-1,TRBD1,TRBV14,NA
TGCGCCAGCAGCCTTTCCCAAGGGGCAGGGTCTGGAAACACCATATATTTT,CASSLSQGAGSGNTIYF,TRBJ1-3,NA,TRBV4-3,NA
TGTGCCAGCAGCTTAGGGGTCCGGGCTGAAGCTTTCTTT,CASSLGVRAEAFF,TRBJ1-1,NA,TRBV7-9,NA
TGTGCCAGCAGCCCGAAGGGGGCTGAGGAGACCCAGTACTTC,CASSPKGAEETQYF,TRBJ2-5,TRBD1,TRBV5-4,NA
TGTGCCTGTCACTGGTACAATGAGCAGTTCTTC,CACHWYNEQFF,TRBJ2-1,NA,TRBV30,NA
TGTGCCAGCAGCTTACCCCGGGAGACGGGCGAGCAGTACTTC,CASSLPRETGEQYF,TRBJ2-7,NA,TRBV7-8,NA
TGTGCCAGCAGCCCGAGGGAGGGTATGGGTGAAAAACTGTTTTTT,CASSPREGMGEKLFF,TRBJ1-4,NA,TRBV11-2,NA
TGTGCCAGCAGCTTACGTGTAGATACGCAGTATTTT,CASSLRVDTQYF,TRBJ2-3,NA,TRBV13,NA
TGTGCCAGCAGCGCCCAGTGGGACCGAGCCTACGAGCAGTACTTC,CASSAQWDRAYEQYF,TRBJ2-7,NA,TRBV13,NA
TGTGCCAGCAGTTTGGGGGGAGGTCACTACGAGCAGTACTTC,CASSLGGGHYEQYF,TRBJ2-7,NA,TRBV27,NA
TGTGCCAGCAGTTTTAGTGGGGTCCCCCCAGGGGCCCAGTACTTC,CASSFSGVPPGAQYF,TRBJ2-5,NA,TRBV27,NA
TGTGCCAGTCCGGGACAGAAAGTGGTCCTAGCCAAAAACATTCAGTACTTC,CASPGQKVVLAKNIQYF,TRBJ2-4,TRBD1,TRBV6-4,NA
TGTGCCAGCAGCTACACTAGCGGGAGATACGAGCAGTACTTC,CASSYTSGRYEQYF,TRBJ2-7,TRBD2,TRBV27,once
TGTGCCAGCAGTTTATTTGATGGGGGAGGGTTTCCGGAGACCCAGTACTTC,CASSLFDGGGFPETQYF,TRBJ2-5,TRBD2,TRBV28,NA
TGTGCCTCAAAGGCGGGTTTTAGGTCCTACAATGAGCAGTTCTTC,CASKAGFRSYNEQFF,TRBJ2-1,NA,TRBV19,once
TGCGCCAGCAGCCAGGCGGGCGAGCAGTACTTC,CASSQAGEQYF,TRBJ2-7,NA,TRBV4-1,NA
TGTGCCAGCAGCCGTGAAAACCTCCTCCCCTATGGCTACACCTTC,CASSRENLLPYGYTF,TRBJ1-2,NA,TRBV28,NA
TGTGCCAGTAGTATAGGAACAGCCTACGAGCAGTACTTC,CASSIGTAYEQYF,TRBJ2-7,NA,TRBV19,NA
TGCGCCAGCAGCTTGGTCCTAGCGGACCGCGTCCTCTTC,CASSLVLADRVLF,TRBJ2-1,TRBD2,TRBV5-1,NA
TGCGCCAGCAGCCAAGATATGGGAAGCAATCAGCCCCAGCATTTT,CASSQDMGSNQPQHF,TRBJ1-5,NA,TRBV4-1,NA
TGTGCCATCAGTGAGTCCCGGGACGGCATTCAGCAATTGGTTTCTCGGGAAAAACTGTTTTTT,CAISESRDGIQQLVSREKLFF,TRBJ1-4,NA,TRBV10-3,NA
TGTGCCAGAACAGGGAGGGAGACCCAGTACTTC,CARTGRETQYF,TRBJ2-5,NA,TRBV5-3,NA
TGCGCCAGCAGCCAAGGACTAGCGGGAGCCAATGAGCAGTTCTTC,CASSQGLAGANEQFF,TRBJ2-1,TRBD2,TRBV4-3,NA